This T cell receptor beta chain stems from a study of T cells expressing NK-cell markers. Turning to the study itself: Seropositivity for HCMV was found in seven of the eight sequenced donors, with one seronegative.

To note about this clonotype: What it binds is unknown.

Using the 5' RACE reads, TCRdb records one entry per CDR3 protein without DNA. This sample carries 300,000 to 500,000 distinct CDR3 sequences, with about 10% going to the ten biggest clones. Study results and limitations: The share of CD8+ T cells held by dominant NKG2C+ clonotypes was roughly 1.0-8% in six donors. The CD3+CD56-NKG2C+ fraction of a handful of donors was also led by these clonotypes.

The material sequenced was blood T cells: a sorted CD56 or NKG2C T cell subset, CD4+ or CD8+ T cells, or bulk PBMC T cells (not recorded which). The TCR was taken from a woman in her forties or fifties in good health.

The CDR3 is CATSDPLAGGPNNEQFF. This chain connects TRBV24-1 to TRBJ2-1; the D call of TRBD2 rests on TCRdb alone, since no DNA is present to check it. Germline lookup yields CDR1 KGHDR and CDR2 SFDVKD. CDR3 length: 17 amino acids.